The T cell receptor beta chain described here comes from a study of blood T cell repertoires in COVID-19. Study context: Sample material is recorded as cDNA or gDNA derived from T cells, B-cell-depleted T cells, or PBMCs.

Libraries were prepared by immunoSEQ multiplex PCR; TCRdb keeps only in-frame clonotypes and omits some of them. The sample has 300,000 to 350,000 clones; 80% to 90% are singletons. Deletions cut 3 bases from V and 4 bases from J, with 25 bases between. This CDR3 has 18 amino acids. Germline CDR1 reads SGHRS; CDR2 reads YFSETQ. This chain connects TRBV5-1 to TRBJ1-1; maybe TRBD1 (5 bases). The sequenced material came from peripheral blood. The TCR comes from a woman between 45 and 65 years old with COVID-19, enrolled during active disease. The DNA for the CDR3 is TGCGCCAGCAGCTCCCAGATGGGACCTCGGGGGGAGGGCACTGAAGCTTTCTTT. Translating it yields CASSSQMGPRGEGTEAFF.